This T cell receptor (beta chain) originates from a study of T cells after posttransplantation cyclophosphamide. Only in-frame clones appear in the TCRdb table, and some are missing; sequencing was by immunoSEQ multiplex PCR. Sampling found under 15,000 clones, none seen once. This clone was seen at least ten times. Cyclophosphamide on days +3 and +4 followed busulfan-fludarabine conditioning and a marrow graft. CDR1 is SGHNT and CDR2 is YYREEE in the germline V gene (reference sequence). With 0 bases removed from V and 8 bases from J, the gap between germline ends came to 9 bases. The CDR3 has 14 residues.

The chain joins TRBV5-4 to TRBJ1-6; D unresolved. The source of this sequence is a female patient in her thirties or forties who received an allogeneic stem cell transplant from a related donor, was CMV-positive, and had acute GVHD only. Some T cells may arise from the graft donor. The sequences come from PBMCs, collected after allogeneic stem cell transplant with posttransplant cyclophosphamide. The CDR3 bases are TGTGCCAGCAGCTTGGATCTGACTTATTCACCCCTCCACTTT. Amino acid sequence: CASSLDLTYSPLHF. Supplemented by reference TRBV5-4 and TRBJ1-6, the full variable domain reads ETGVTQSPTHLIKTRGQQVTLRCSSQSGHNTVSWYQQALGQGPQFIFQYYREEENGRGNFPPRFSGLQFPNYSSELNVNALELDDSALYLCASSLDLTYSPLHFGNGTRLTVT.